The present entry profiles one T cell receptor (beta chain) with its context. The source of the sample is a study of early stage breast cancer tumors. Assay: immunoSEQ multiplex PCR; the TCRdb copy retains only in-frame clones and omits some. The repertoire holds around 48,000 clones, with about 89% as singletons. This CDR3 contains 16 residues. Per germline, CDR1 SGHVS and CDR2 FQNEAQ. Deletions cut 5 bases from V and 4 bases from J, with 20 bases between. The TCR originated in a person in their 70s with breast cancer. The sequencing input was blood. The genes are TRBV7-8 and TRBJ1-1, with D perhaps TRBD1 (6 bases). CDR3 nucleotides: TGTGCCAGCAGCCTACAGGGTAGGCCCGGGGTCACTGAAGCTTTCTTT. Translating it yields CASSLQGRPGVTEAFF.